The clone carrying this TCR beta chain was found a few times. These data originate in a study of blood T cells in healthy people across ages. Study-wide context: Template switching recovered approximately one barcoded beta molecule for every two T cells.

Germline V gene sequence: CDR1 MNHEY, CDR2 SVGEGT. The length of the CDR3 is 17 residues. Trimming took 7 bases from V and 5 from J; bases not matched to a gene: 10. Extraction of total RNA produced a minimum of 6 micrograms from each sample. With a J-beta primer mix and a sample-barcoded 5' primer, a second PCR ran about 7 to 11 cycles. Each cDNA molecule, via a template-switch adaptor with 12 random nucleotides, was tagged. Each single sample gave us at least 2.5 million CDR3-containing paired-end reads. TCRdb re-analysed the 5' RACE reads in MiXCR, keeping a single row per CDR3 protein. The sample yields about 1.6 million distinct CDR3 sequences, about 35% seen once.

This TCR derives from a woman aged 30 to 39 in good health. Sample: blood. This chain links TRBV6-2 or TRBV6-3 with TRBJ2-1; 14 positions agree with TRBD2. Written as DNA, the CDR3 is TGTGCCAGCAATCTAAGACTAGCGGGGGGGCTCAACAATGAGCAGTTCTTC. It is translated as CASNLRLAGGLNNEQFF.